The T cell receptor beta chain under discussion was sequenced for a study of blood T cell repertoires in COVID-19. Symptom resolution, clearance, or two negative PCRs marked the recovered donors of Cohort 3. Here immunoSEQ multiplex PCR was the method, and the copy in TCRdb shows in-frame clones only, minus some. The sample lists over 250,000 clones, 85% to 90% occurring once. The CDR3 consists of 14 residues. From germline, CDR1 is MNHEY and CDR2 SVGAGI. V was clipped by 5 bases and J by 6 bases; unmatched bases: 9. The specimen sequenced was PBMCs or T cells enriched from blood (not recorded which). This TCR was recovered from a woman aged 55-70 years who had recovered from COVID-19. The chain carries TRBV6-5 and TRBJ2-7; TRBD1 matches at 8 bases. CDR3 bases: TGTGCCAGCAGTCGACAGGGGCGGTTTAGCGAGCAGTACTTC. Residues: CASSRQGRFSEQYF.